Listed below are T cell receptor beta chains from one sample, sequenced in a study of response to subunit inactivated influenza vaccine. In TCRdb, the RT-PCR reads were re-called with MiXCR into one record per CDR3 protein. Among about 570,000 distinct CDR3 sequences listed, about 11% were seen once. These data were also filed under a second study, of T cells expressing NK-cell markers.

The input for sequencing was PBMCs from blood, taken on the day of vaccination. These receptors all stem from a man in his forties or fifties who received an inactivated influenza vaccine. The CDR3 runs from the conserved cysteine through the conserved F or W. The D gene is left open where the match is weak. Rows may omit the clone size; those that give it use once, few, many or a size class.

clone size: few; D gene: TRBD1; J gene: TRBJ1-5; V gene: TRBV9; CDR3 protein: CASSVGPHRGNQPQHF; CDR3 DNA: TGTGCCAGCAGCGTAGGGCCCCACAGGGGAAATCAGCCCCAGCATTTT
clone size: .; D gene: .; J gene: TRBJ2-2; V gene: TRBV7-9; CDR3 protein: CASSQSRENTGELFF; CDR3 DNA: TGTGCCAGCAGCCAAAGTAGGGAAAACACCGGGGAGCTGTTTTTT
clone size: .; D gene: .; J gene: TRBJ2-3; V gene: TRBV7-2; CDR3 protein: CASSFWGTKGDTQYF; CDR3 DNA: TGTGCCAGCAGCTTTTGGGGGACCAAAGGGGATACGCAGTATTTT
clone size: few; D gene: TRBD1; J gene: TRBJ1-5; V gene: TRBV5-5; CDR3 protein: CASSWRGGGINQPQHF; CDR3 DNA: TGTGCCAGCAGCTGGAGGGGAGGGGGCATTAATCAGCCCCAGCATTTT
clone size: few; D gene: .; J gene: TRBJ2-1; V gene: TRBV7-3; CDR3 protein: CASSFQGGYNEQFF; CDR3 DNA: TGTGCCAGCAGCTTCCAAGGGGGTTACAATGAGCAGTTCTTC
clone size: .; D gene: .; J gene: TRBJ2-6; V gene: TRBV3-1; CDR3 protein: CASSPGHLGANVLTF; CDR3 DNA: TGTGCCAGCAGCCCGGGACACCTCGGGGCCAACGTCCTGACTTTC
clone size: .; D gene: TRBD2; J gene: TRBJ2-7; V gene: TRBV12-3/TRBV12-4; CDR3 protein: CATPLGSTSGGYEQYF; CDR3 DNA: TGTGCCACGCCTCTGGGCAGCACTTCGGGAGGCTACGAGCAGTACTTC
clone size: few; D gene: .; J gene: TRBJ2-2; V gene: TRBV3-1; CDR3 protein: CASSQARPGELFF; CDR3 DNA: TGTGCCAGCAGCCAAGCCCGGCCCGGGGAGCTGTTTTTT
clone size: many; D gene: .; J gene: TRBJ2-3; V gene: TRBV5-1; CDR3 protein: CASSLEGGRADTQYF; CDR3 DNA: TGCGCCAGCAGCCTGGAGGGGGGGCGAGCAGATACGCAGTATTTT
clone size: .; D gene: TRBD1; J gene: TRBJ2-1; V gene: TRBV3-1; CDR3 protein: CASSPYPGTGVINEQFF; CDR3 DNA: TGTGCCAGCAGCCCCTACCCAGGGACAGGGGTAATCAATGAGCAGTTCTTC
clone size: .; D gene: TRBD1; J gene: TRBJ1-1; V gene: TRBV12-3/TRBV12-4; CDR3 protein: CASSRRQGPSGTEAFF; CDR3 DNA: TGTGCCAGCAGCCGGAGACAGGGGCCATCGGGCACTGAAGCTTTCTTT
clone size: .; D gene: TRBD1; J gene: TRBJ2-7; V gene: TRBV5-5; CDR3 protein: CASSVRDRGIEQYF; CDR3 DNA: TGTGCCAGCAGCGTCCGGGACAGGGGTATTGAGCAGTACTTC
clone size: .; D gene: .; J gene: TRBJ2-3; V gene: TRBV7-6; CDR3 protein: CASRSPGDSTDTQYF; CDR3 DNA: TGTGCCAGCAGGTCACCGGGGGACAGCACAGATACGCAGTATTTT
clone size: few; D gene: .; J gene: TRBJ2-3; V gene: TRBV6-5; CDR3 protein: CASSTVTDTQYF; CDR3 DNA: TGTGCCAGCAGTACCGTCACAGATACGCAGTATTTT
clone size: few; D gene: TRBD1; J gene: TRBJ2-7; V gene: TRBV15; CDR3 protein: CATSPGTGVHEQYF; CDR3 DNA: TGTGCCACCAGCCCCGGGACAGGGGTCCACGAGCAGTACTTC
clone size: many; D gene: .; J gene: TRBJ2-3; V gene: TRBV3-1; CDR3 protein: CASSQILTDTQYF; CDR3 DNA: TGTGCCAGCAGCCAAATCCTGACAGATACGCAGTATTTT
clone size: few; D gene: .; J gene: TRBJ2-2; V gene: TRBV12-3/TRBV12-4; CDR3 protein: CASNTRNTGELFF; CDR3 DNA: TGTGCCAGCAACACGAGAAACACCGGGGAGCTGTTTTTT
clone size: few; D gene: .; J gene: TRBJ1-2; V gene: TRBV27; CDR3 protein: CASSPLGQGSYGYTF; CDR3 DNA: TGTGCCAGCAGTCCACTAGGGCAGGGCTCATATGGCTACACCTTC
clone size: .; D gene: TRBD1; J gene: TRBJ1-1; V gene: TRBV6-1; CDR3 protein: CASSATGGDTEAFF; CDR3 DNA: TGTGCCAGCAGTGCGACAGGGGGGGACACTGAAGCTTTCTTT
clone size: .; D gene: .; J gene: TRBJ2-3; V gene: TRBV5-1; CDR3 protein: CASRLAAVVSDTQYF; CDR3 DNA: TGCGCCAGCAGATTGGCCGCTGTGGTGTCAGATACGCAGTATTTT
clone size: .; D gene: .; J gene: TRBJ2-7; V gene: TRBV11-2; CDR3 protein: CASSLDPAGYDEQYF; CDR3 DNA: TGTGCCAGCAGCTTAGATCCCGCGGGCTACGACGAGCAGTACTTC
clone size: .; D gene: TRBD2; J gene: TRBJ2-2; V gene: TRBV7-8; CDR3 protein: CASSLGGLAGVGPGELFF; CDR3 DNA: TGTGCCAGCAGCTTAGGGGGGCTAGCGGGAGTTGGGCCCGGGGAGCTGTTTTTT
clone size: .; D gene: TRBD1; J gene: TRBJ2-5; V gene: TRBV7-9; CDR3 protein: CASSFTVQGFRAETQYF; CDR3 DNA: TGTGCCAGCAGCTTTACCGTACAGGGGTTTAGGGCAGAGACCCAGTACTTC
clone size: .; D gene: .; J gene: TRBJ1-5; V gene: TRBV10-2; CDR3 protein: CASSEGHQNQPQHF; CDR3 DNA: TGCGCCAGCAGTGAGGGGCACCAGAATCAGCCCCAGCATTTT
clone size: few; D gene: .; J gene: TRBJ2-3; V gene: TRBV5-4; CDR3 protein: CASSLDRGAFPETDTQYF; CDR3 DNA: TGTGCCAGCAGCTTGGATAGGGGCGCCTTCCCCGAAACAGATACGCAGTATTTT
clone size: .; D gene: .; J gene: TRBJ2-3; V gene: TRBV25-1; CDR3 protein: CASSESPGGTDTQYF; CDR3 DNA: TGTGCCAGCAGTGAATCCCCAGGGGGCACAGATACGCAGTATTTT
clone size: few; D gene: TRBD2; J gene: TRBJ2-7; V gene: TRBV20-1; CDR3 protein: CSARLAGTYEQYF; CDR3 DNA: TGCAGTGCTAGACTAGCGGGGACATACGAGCAGTACTTC
clone size: few; D gene: .; J gene: TRBJ2-7; V gene: TRBV5-1; CDR3 protein: CASSPHGVSSYEQYF; CDR3 DNA: TGCGCCAGCAGCCCGCACGGCGTTTCTTCCTACGAGCAGTACTTC
clone size: .; D gene: TRBD1; J gene: TRBJ1-6; V gene: TRBV20-1; CDR3 protein: CSARGQGANNSPLHF; CDR3 DNA: TGCAGTGCTCGGGGACAGGGGGCGAATAATTCACCCCTCCACTTT
clone size: .; D gene: TRBD2; J gene: TRBJ2-3; V gene: TRBV10-3; CDR3 protein: CAIRSRGGTDTQYF; CDR3 DNA: TGTGCCATCAGGAGTCGCGGGGGTACAGATACGCAGTATTTT
clone size: few; D gene: .; J gene: TRBJ2-1; V gene: TRBV10-3; CDR3 protein: CAISPYPQGLAVNEQFF; CDR3 DNA: TGTGCCATCAGCCCTTACCCACAGGGTTTGGCAGTCAATGAGCAGTTCTTC
clone size: .; D gene: TRBD2; J gene: TRBJ2-1; V gene: TRBV28; CDR3 protein: CASRGLAGVRSSYNEQFF; CDR3 DNA: TGTGCCAGCAGGGGACTAGCGGGGGTAAGAAGCTCCTACAATGAGCAGTTCTTC
clone size: .; D gene: TRBD1; J gene: TRBJ2-1; V gene: TRBV5-1; CDR3 protein: CASSLGGQGFGEQFF; CDR3 DNA: TGCGCCAGCAGCTTGGGTGGACAGGGGTTTGGTGAGCAGTTCTTC
clone size: .; D gene: TRBD1; J gene: TRBJ2-3; V gene: TRBV4-2; CDR3 protein: CASSQDWTGLETDTQYF; CDR3 DNA: TGTGCCAGCAGCCAAGATTGGACAGGGTTGGAAACAGATACGCAGTATTTT
clone size: .; D gene: TRBD2; J gene: TRBJ2-3; V gene: TRBV2; CDR3 protein: CASSFSLAGQSTDTQYF; CDR3 DNA: TGTGCCAGCAGTTTTTCCTTAGCGGGGCAAAGCACAGATACGCAGTATTTT
clone size: many; D gene: .; J gene: TRBJ2-5; V gene: TRBV27; CDR3 protein: CASSPRGYEWKETQYF; CDR3 DNA: TGTGCCAGCAGTCCTCGAGGTTACGAGTGGAAAGAGACCCAGTACTTC
clone size: .; D gene: .; J gene: TRBJ1-2; V gene: TRBV7-2; CDR3 protein: CASSLRGLVNYGYTF; CDR3 DNA: TGTGCCAGCAGCTTAAGGGGACTTGTAAACTATGGCTACACCTTC
clone size: few; D gene: .; J gene: TRBJ2-2; V gene: TRBV19; CDR3 protein: CASSILGPGTGELFF; CDR3 DNA: TGTGCCAGTAGTATATTGGGCCCGGGCACCGGGGAGCTGTTTTTT
clone size: many; D gene: .; J gene: TRBJ2-7; V gene: TRBV20-1; CDR3 protein: CSARSAERRTYEQYF; CDR3 DNA: TGCAGTGCCCGCTCCGCGGAGCGCCGGACCTACGAGCAGTACTTC
clone size: few; D gene: TRBD1; J gene: TRBJ1-2; V gene: TRBV29-1; CDR3 protein: CSVPGTGGYGYTF; CDR3 DNA: TGCAGCGTCCCCGGGACAGGGGGCTATGGCTACACCTTC
clone size: many; D gene: .; J gene: TRBJ2-7; V gene: TRBV27; CDR3 protein: CASSWGSSGYEQYF; CDR3 DNA: TGTGCCAGCAGTTGGGGGAGTAGCGGCTACGAGCAGTACTTC
clone size: many; D gene: .; J gene: TRBJ2-5; V gene: TRBV2; CDR3 protein: CASTRTKVGETQYF; CDR3 DNA: TGTGCCAGCACCCGAACCAAGGTCGGAGAGACCCAGTACTTC
clone size: many; D gene: .; J gene: TRBJ1-1; V gene: TRBV24-1; CDR3 protein: CATSDFSGTQAFF; CDR3 DNA: TGTGCCACCAGTGATTTCTCGGGAACGCAAGCTTTCTTT
clone size: many; D gene: TRBD1; J gene: TRBJ2-3; V gene: TRBV15; CDR3 protein: CATSRSPTGDGDTQYF; CDR3 DNA: TGTGCCACCAGCAGATCTCCGACAGGGGATGGGGATACGCAGTATTTT